A single sample gave rise to the 13 T cell receptor beta chains below, sequenced in a study of blood T cells in healthy people across ages. It was with a sample-barcoded 5' primer and a J-beta primer mix that a second PCR of roughly 6 to 12 cycles was run. TCRdb re-called the 5' RACE reads with MiXCR, one entry per CDR3 protein. The table lists roughly 860,000 distinct CDR3 sequences, about 59% of them singletons. Sequenced input: blood. These receptors were taken from a man aged 25-45 years in good health.

This clonotype was counted ten times or more. The chain carries TRBV2 and TRBJ2-6; D is uncertain. Trimming stripped 2 bases from V and 2 bases from J, with 7 bases between. Germline assignment: CDR1 SNHLY and CDR2 FYNNEI. This CDR3 spans 15 amino acids. The CDR3 DNA reads TGTGCCAGCAGTGAAATTCTCGCTGGGGCCAACGTCCTGACTTTC. As protein: CASSEILAGANVLTF.

The chain has TRBV20-1 and TRBJ2-3; D is perhaps TRBD2 (5 bases). The CDR3 sequence is 11 residues long. Germline assignment: CDR1 DFQATT and CDR2 SNEGSKA (reference sequence). The ends were cut back, 3 bases at V and 5 bases at J, with 6 bases in the middle. CDR3 sequence (DNA): TGCAGTGCTAGTCGGGGAGATACGCAGTATTTT. It yields the protein CSASRGDTQYF.

This clonotype was seen just once. The rearrangement links TRBV9 to TRBJ2-3, with 9 nucleotides matching TRBD1. The CDR3 is made up of 16 amino acids. The trim removed 4 bases at V and 0 bases at J, leaving 6 bases unmatched. Germline lookup yields CDR1 SGDLS and CDR2 YYNGEE. The CDR3 region has the DNA TGTGCCAGCAGCTCTAGGACAGGGGTTAGCACAGATACGCAGTATTTT. Encoded protein: CASSSRTGVSTDTQYF. The full variable domain, with the rest looked up from reference TRBV9 and TRBJ2-3, is DSGVTQTPKHLITATGQRVTLRCSPRSGDLSVYWYQQSLDQGLQFLIQYYNGEERAKGNILERFSAQQFPDLHSELNLSSLELGDSALYFCASSSRTGVSTDTQYFGPGTRLTVL.

This clonotype was observed a few times. V and J are TRBV6-2 or TRBV6-3 and TRBJ2-7; D might be TRBD2 (6 bases). The CDR3 loop spans 15 amino acids. The V gene lost 7 bases and the J gene lost 5 bases, with 21 bases spanning the gap. Germline V gene sequence: CDR1 MNHEY, CDR2 SVGEGT. CDR3 sequence (DNA): TGTGCCAGCATGATGGGAGGTGACCTGGGCAACGAGCAGTACTTC. This codes for CASMMGGDLGNEQYF.

As DNA, the CDR3 is TGTGCCATCAGTGAGTACGGACAGGGGCGGCGGGATACGCAGTATTTT. It is translated as CAISEYGQGRRDTQYF. This sequence joins TRBV10-3 and TRBJ2-3; 9 nucleotides line up with TRBD1. CDR1 and CDR2 from the germline V gene are ENHRY and SYGVKD. Trimming at V came to 1 base and at J to 6 bases, leaving 8 bases not matched to a gene. The CDR3 sequence is 16 residues long.

V usage is TRBV27 and J usage is TRBJ2-1; D not resolved. The CDR3 runs to 13 residues. The germline V gene encodes CDR1 MNHEY and CDR2 SMNVEV (reference sequence). The ends were cut back, 7 bases at V and 6 bases at J, with 13 bases in the middle. The CDR3 DNA reads as TGTGCCAGCACCCCTCGGCGGTCCAATGAGCAGTTCTTC. Amino acid sequence: CASTPRRSNEQFF.

The J gene is TRBJ2-7, the V gene TRBV15; tentatively, D is TRBD2 (5 bases). CDR1 LNHNV and CDR2 YYDKDF come from the germline V gene (reference sequence). The V end lost 0 bases, the J end lost 5 bases, and 14 bases lay between the germline ends. The CDR3 runs to 15 residues. CDR3 protein: CATSRDRATRDEQYF. The CDR3, as DNA: TGTGCCACCAGCAGAGATCGGGCAACTAGGGACGAGCAGTACTTC.

This clonotype occurred a few times. This chain joins TRBV27 and TRBJ2-4, with a tentative D call TRBD2 (6 bases). The assigned J gene may be wrong: the sequence end matches TRBJ2-7 better. Germline assignment: CDR1 MNHEY and CDR2 SMNVEV (reference sequence). CDR3 length: 13 amino acids. The CDR3 loop reads CASGTPDRREQYF. DNA of the CDR3: TGTGCCAGCGGGACTCCGGACCGCCGCGAGCAGTACTTC.

This chain connects TRBV4-2 to TRBJ2-7; either TRBD1 or TRBD2 may supply D (5 bases each). Per germline, CDR1 LGHNA and CDR2 YNFKEQ. Trimming removed 1 base at V and 0 bases at J, with 10 bases between. The CDR3 extends over 15 amino acids. The CDR3 DNA follows: TGTGCCAGCAGCCAAGGAGGGGCTGGCTCCTACGAGCAGTACTTC. Translating it yields CASSQGGAGSYEQYF.

This chain uses TRBV4-3 with TRBJ2-1; the match to TRBD2 covers 12 bases. The better agreement between TRBJ2-7 and the DNA end casts doubt on the J call. This CDR3 is built from 18 residues. Looked up from germline, CDR1 is LGHNA and CDR2 is YSLEER. The CDR3 region is CASSRGLAGLSSYNEQYF. As DNA, the CDR3 is TGCGCCAGCAGCCGAGGACTAGCGGGGCTAAGCTCCTACAATGAGCAGTACTTC.

The rearrangement uses TRBV12-3 or TRBV12-4 and TRBJ2-5, with TRBD1 matching over 8 bases. TRBJ2-7 matches the DNA end more closely, so the J call is doubtful. This CDR3 region has 16 residues. CDR3 amino acids: CASSKAGGLKDYEQYF. As DNA, the CDR3 is TGTGCCAGCAGTAAAGCAGGGGGCCTAAAAGACTACGAGCAGTACTTC.

The chain combines TRBV9 with TRBJ2-3, with a tentative D call TRBD2 (6 bases). V gave up 0 bases and J gave up 0 bases, with 11 bases separating them. Looked up from germline, CDR1 is SGDLS and CDR2 is YYNGEE. The CDR3 has 16 amino acids. CDR3 sequence: CASSVEGGQSTDTQYF. The CDR3, as DNA: TGTGCCAGCAGCGTAGAGGGAGGACAAAGCACAGATACGCAGTATTTT.

The chain is built from TRBV6-1 and TRBJ2-5; perhaps TRBD1 as D (5 bases). The better agreement between TRBJ2-7 and the DNA end casts doubt on the J call. The CDR3 spans 13 residues. The V gene's germline CDR1 is MNHNS and CDR2 SASEGT. The CDR3 nucleotides are TGTGCCAGCAGTGACGACAGCTCCTACGAGCAGTACTTC. It yields the protein CASSDDSSYEQYF.